The 30 T cell receptor beta chains below all came from one sample that was sequenced in a study of control samples from healthy donors and cancer patients. Profiled with immunoSEQ multiplex PCR; TCRdb holds only in-frame clones, not every one. Of around 68,000 clones listed, 84% are singletons. Sequencing was done on a sample of PBMCs. These receptors were collected from a woman aged 45-65 years with lung cancer.

The chain joins TRBV28 to TRBJ1-3; the D gene is possibly TRBD1 (5 bases). CDR3 size: 17 residues. In germline, CDR1 is MDHEN, CDR2 SYDVKM. The V end lost 5 bases, the J end lost 0 bases, and 17 bases lay between the germline ends. The CDR3 DNA follows: TGTGCCAGCAGTCCCGGGGGAGCGATCCTCTCTGGAAACACCATATATTTT. It translates to CASSPGGAILSGNTIYF.

The CDR3 bases are TGCGCCAGCAGCTTGGTACTTAACGGAAAACTGTTTTTT. Translating it yields CASSLVLNGKLFF. The chain joins TRBV5-1 to TRBJ1-4; D gene ambiguous. The CDR3 runs to 13 residues. The V gene's germline CDR1 is SGHRS and CDR2 YFSETQ. The V end was cut by 0 bases, the J end by 10 bases, with 10 bases between.

In DNA form, the CDR3 reads TGTGCCAGCAGCTTATCCGGTAGCTCTGGAAACACCATATATTTT. Its translation is CASSLSGSSGNTIYF. The chain is built from TRBV7-6 and TRBJ1-3; D is ambiguous. V was shortened by 2 bases and J by 0 bases, with 8 bases between the two germline ends. Germline V lookup: CDR1 SGHVS, CDR2 FNYEAQ. The CDR3 length is 15 residues.

V gene TRBV25-1 combines with J gene TRBJ1-1; 11 bases agree with TRBD1. V trimming: 6 bases; J trimming: 4 bases; junction bases outside the gene matches: 10. This CDR3 has 16 residues. Germline loops: CDR1 MGHDK, CDR2 SYGVNS. The CDR3 sequence: CASRALDRGPGTEAFF. CDR3 DNA: TGTGCCAGCAGAGCCTTGGACAGGGGGCCGGGCACTGAAGCTTTCTTT.

The chain recombines TRBV7-2 with TRBJ2-3; 12 bases are a match to TRBD2. Trimming removed 5 bases from V and 3 bases from J; junction bases left unmatched: 6. The CDR3 contains 16 residues. The V gene's germline CDR1 is SGHTA and CDR2 FQGNSA. CDR3 coding DNA: TGTGCCAGCAGCCCTGGACTAGCGGGGAGGACAGATACGCAGTATTTT. Protein: CASSPGLAGRTDTQYF.

The chain is built from TRBV20-1 and TRBJ1-2, with a possible D match to TRBD1 (5 bases). The V and J ends lost 3 bases and 8 bases respectively, with 19 bases between them. There are 14 residues in the CDR3. The V gene's germline CDR1 is DFQATT and CDR2 SNEGSKA (reference sequence). CDR3 residues: CSASRRDQGTGYTF. The CDR3 bases are TGCAGTGCTAGTCGCCGGGACCAAGGCACCGGCTACACCTTC.

The gene calls are TRBV19 and TRBJ1-2; TRBD1 might be the D (6 bases). This CDR3 is built from 15 residues. Germline V gene lookup returns CDR1 LNHDA and CDR2 SQIVND (reference sequence). V dropped 7 bases and J dropped 2 bases, with 17 bases sitting between them. In DNA form, the CDR3 reads TGTGCCAGTACCCCCGGGGGGCAGATCAACTATGGCTACACCTTC. Amino acids: CASTPGGQINYGYTF.

J is TRBJ1-2 and V is TRBV18; D is undetermined. Per the germline V gene, CDR1 is KGHSH and CDR2 is LQKENI. The CDR3 is 15 residues long. V was cut by 4 bases and J by 0 bases, with 12 bases left in between. The CDR3 here is CASSQGREANYGYTF. DNA of the CDR3: TGTGCCAGCTCACAAGGAAGGGAGGCTAACTATGGCTACACCTTC.

This sequence joins TRBV9 and TRBJ2-7; 14 bases match TRBD2. The CDR3 loop spans 16 amino acids. The V and J ends lost 2 bases and 3 bases, in that order; junction bases with no gene match: 4. Germline CDR1 reads SGDLS; CDR2 reads YYNGEE. The CDR3 loop reads CASSVGTSGGLYEQYF. The CDR3 DNA reads TGTGCCAGCAGCGTTGGGACTAGCGGGGGCCTCTACGAGCAGTACTTC.

The CDR3 DNA reads as TGCGCCAGCAGCCAAGGGACGGCGAACACTGAAGCTTTCTTT. This encodes CASSQGTANTEAFF. This chain links TRBV4-3 with TRBJ1-1; D remains ambiguous. Germline V CDR1 and CDR2: LGHNA, YSLEER. The CDR3 is made up of 14 amino acids. Deletions cut 1 base from V and 1 base from J, with 7 bases between.

The chain combines TRBV12-3 or TRBV12-4 with TRBJ2-5, with D possibly matching TRBD2 (6 bases). There are 13 residues in the CDR3. With 5 bases removed from V and 3 bases from J, the gap between germline ends came to 10 bases. CDR3 sequence: CASSHREKETQYF. CDR3 sequence (DNA): TGTGCCAGCAGTCATCGGGAGAAAGAGACCCAGTACTTC.

This chain joins TRBV5-8 and TRBJ1-1, with D perhaps matching TRBD1 (5 bases). Trimming left V 6 bases short and J 0 bases short, with 15 bases between. Germline V gives CDR1 SGHTS, CDR2 YDEGEE. The CDR3 totals 15 residues. Here the CDR3 reads CASTLWGGVNTEAFF. CDR3 nucleotide sequence: TGTGCCAGCACCTTATGGGGGGGGGTGAACACTGAAGCTTTCTTT.

About this clone: Other DNA sequences in this sample translate to the same CDR3. The V call is TRBV4-3, the J call TRBJ1-1; TRBD1 matches 8 bases. Unmatched junction bases numbered 13, after V lost 6 bases and J lost 1 base. There are 17 residues in the CDR3. Germline CDR1 reads LGHNA; CDR2 reads YSLEER. CDR3 sequence: CASSLPMTGESNTEAFF. For the CDR3, the DNA is TGCGCCAGCAGTCTACCCATGACAGGGGAGTCGAACACTGAAGCTTTCTTT.

This rearrangement joins TRBV6-2 or TRBV6-3 to TRBJ1-5; D perhaps matches TRBD1 (5 bases). V was cut by 6 bases and J by 5 bases, with 17 bases left in between. This CDR3 is built from 15 residues. Per the germline V gene, CDR1 is MNHEY and CDR2 is SVGEGT. The CDR3 DNA follows: TGTGCCAGCAGCCGCATTAATAGGGACGATCAGCCCCAGCATTTT. The encoded protein is CASSRINRDDQPQHF.

V is TRBV12-3 or TRBV12-4 and J is TRBJ2-7, with 7 bases identical to TRBD1. This CDR3 comprises 12 residues. V lost 7 bases and J lost 4; bases outside the gene matches: 4. The CDR3, as DNA: TGTGCCAGCAAAAGGGGGCGATACGAGCAGTACTTC. Amino acid sequence: CASKRGRYEQYF.

The DNA of the CDR3 is TGTGCCAGTAGTATCGTGACAGGGGGGTACGAGCAGTACTTC. Residues: CASSIVTGGYEQYF. V and J are TRBV19 and TRBJ2-7, with 9 bases that match TRBD1. With 3 bases clipped from V and 4 bases from J, the junction kept 4 bases outside the gene matches. This CDR3 is 14 amino acids long. CDR1 is LNHDA, CDR2 SQIVND, per germline (reference sequence).

The genes are TRBV5-6 and TRBJ1-2; TRBD1 matches at 8 bases. The ends lost 4 bases at V and 7 bases at J; junction bases unmatched: 12. The CDR3 is 15 residues long. Germline loops: CDR1 SGHDT, CDR2 YYEEEE. The CDR3 region has the DNA TGTGCCAGCAGCCCCGACAGGGGAGGGAAGCGTGGCTACACCTTC. Its protein is CASSPDRGGKRGYTF.

With respect to this clone: The junction differs from germline at one of its ends, possibly a read error. Other DNA sequences in the sample encode the same CDR3. In DNA form, the CDR3 reads TGTGCCAGCAGCCCGCAGAGAAATGGCTACACATTC. It is translated as CASSPQRNGYTF. The gene calls are TRBV12-3 or TRBV12-4 and TRBJ1-2; D ambiguous. The length of the CDR3 is 12 residues.

The J gene is TRBJ1-2, the V gene TRBV24-1; no definite D call. The germline V gene encodes CDR1 KGHDR and CDR2 SFDVKD. Trimming pared 0 bases from V and 8 bases from J, leaving 6 bases between. This CDR3 is 12 amino acids long. The chain's CDR3 is CATSDLRTGYTF. The CDR3 nucleotides are TGTGCCACCAGTGATTTGAGGACGGGCTACACCTTC.

The chain couples TRBV4-3 to TRBJ2-1, with 9 bases matching TRBD2. Germline CDR1 and CDR2: LGHNA and YSLEER. The CDR3 is made up of 13 amino acids. V dropped 4 bases and J dropped 10; count of bases not matched to a gene: 5. DNA for the CDR3: TGCGCCAGCAGCCTGGGACTAGCAAGGGAGCAGTTCTTC. It is translated as CASSLGLAREQFF.

The CDR3 bases are TGTGCCAGCAGTTTATTCCGGGGGGTTAAAGAAAAACTGTTTTTT. Its translation: CASSLFRGVKEKLFF. The chain is built from TRBV27 and TRBJ1-4, with a weak D call TRBD1 (5 bases). The CDR3 length is 15 residues. Germline assignment: CDR1 MNHEY and CDR2 SMNVEV (reference sequence). Trimming left V 1 base short and J 8 bases short, with 14 bases between. Full variable domain (remainder filled in from reference TRBV27 and TRBJ1-4): EAQVTQNPRYLITVTGKKLTVTCSQNMNHEYMSWYRQDPGLGLRQIYYSMNVEVTDKGDVPEGYKVSRKEKRNFPLILESPSPNQTSLYFCASSLFRGVKEKLFFGSGTQLSVL.

This clone was detected a few times. The V and J genes are TRBV2 and TRBJ1-6, with TRBD1 as a possible D gene (5 bases). The V end lost 3 bases, the J end lost 6 bases, and 9 bases lay between the germline ends. The germline V gene has CDR1 SNHLY and CDR2 FYNNEI. The CDR3 loop spans 14 amino acids. As DNA, the CDR3 is TGTGCCAGCAGTGACCGGGGCCTTAATTCACCCCTCCACTTT. It translates to CASSDRGLNSPLHF.

As concerns this clone: The same CDR3 is also encoded by other DNA sequences in this sample. The chain joins TRBV19 to TRBJ2-2; tentatively, D is TRBD1 (5 bases). The germline V and J ends were trimmed by 1 base and 4 bases, with 7 bases remaining between them. The germline V gene encodes CDR1 LNHDA and CDR2 SQIVND (reference sequence). CDR3 length: 14 residues. In DNA, the CDR3 is TGTGCCAGTAGTATAGCGCAGGGCACCGGGGAGCTGTTTTTT. Amino acid sequence: CASSIAQGTGELFF.

This chain links TRBV6-2 or TRBV6-3 with TRBJ2-7, with D tentatively TRBD1 (6 bases). Germline values: CDR1 MNHEY, CDR2 SVGEGT. The CDR3 totals 14 residues. V lost 4 bases to trimming and J lost 0 bases, with 10 bases between them. CDR3 protein: CASSSPDSSYEQYF. In nucleotides, the CDR3 is TGTGCCAGCAGTTCCCCGGACAGCTCCTACGAGCAGTACTTC.

This clone occurred once. The rearrangement links TRBV6-2 or TRBV6-3 to TRBJ1-1; tentative D call: TRBD1 (5 bases). The ends were cut back, 7 bases at V and 5 bases at J, with 17 bases in the middle. From germline, CDR1 is MNHEY and CDR2 SVGEGT. CDR3 length equals 14 residues. The CDR3 loop is CASIPGTTGTEAFF. The CDR3 bases are TGTGCCAGCATCCCCGGGACGACGGGTACTGAAGCTTTCTTT.

This chain joins TRBV20-1 and TRBJ1-6, with a weak D call TRBD1 (5 bases). V was clipped by 3 bases and J by 10 bases, with 13 bases between them. This CDR3 is 13 amino acids long. Per the germline V gene, CDR1 is DFQATT and CDR2 is SNEGSKA (reference sequence). The CDR3 DNA is TGCAGTGCTAGTCCGGGGACGGGATCACCCCTCCACTTT. Its translation: CSASPGTGSPLHF.

V and J are TRBV6-2 or TRBV6-3 and TRBJ2-1; TRBD1 aligns across 10 bases. Germline CDR1 MNHEY, CDR2 SVGEGT. The CDR3 is 17 residues long. Trimming cost V 2 bases and J 7 bases; bases outside gene matches: 11. CDR3 nucleotide sequence: TGTGCCAGCAGTTACGGACGGACAGGGGGTCTACTAAATGAGCAGTTCTTC. Translation gives CASSYGRTGGLLNEQFF.

The V and J genes are TRBV3-1 (or the pseudogene TRBV3-2) and TRBJ1-2, with no clear D. V lost 5 bases, J lost 0 bases, and 10 bases lay in between. CDR1 is LGHDT and CDR2 is YNNKEL in the germline V gene (reference sequence). CDR3 length equals 14 residues. CDR3 DNA sequence: TGTGCCAGCAGCTCATTGACTACTAACTATGGCTACACCTTC. Encoded protein: CASSSLTTNYGYTF.

The chain recombines TRBV5-1 with TRBJ2-1; TRBD2 agrees at 15 bases. The CDR3 runs 15 residues. Germline loops: CDR1 SGHRS, CDR2 YFSETQ. Trimming at V came to 4 bases and at J to 6 bases, leaving 2 bases not matched to a gene. CDR3 in DNA: TGCGCCAGCAGCCCGGGACTAGCGGGGGGCAATGAGCAGTTCTTC. Its protein is CASSPGLAGGNEQFF. Full variable domain (remainder filled in from reference TRBV5-1 and TRBJ2-1): KAGVTQTPRYLIKTRGQQVTLSCSPISGHRSVSWYQQTPGQGLQFLFEYFSETQRNKGNFPGRFSGRQFSNSRSEMNVSTLELGDSALYLCASSPGLAGGNEQFFGPGTRLTVL.

J is TRBJ1-3 and V is TRBV12-3 or TRBV12-4; D unresolved. The CDR3 contains 13 residues. V shed 7 bases and J shed 0 bases, with 7 bases lying between them. In DNA form, the CDR3 reads TGTGCCAGCACACGCTACTCTGGAAACACCATATATTTT. Residues: CASTRYSGNTIYF.